This T cell receptor (beta chain) was recovered during a study of OX40 agonist ivuxolimab in advanced cancers. This CDR3 spans 13 amino acids. V trimming: 5 bases; J trimming: 1 base; junction bases outside the gene matches: 2. This clone was detected once. Sequenced by immunoSEQ multiplex PCR; TCRdb stores in-frame clones only, minus some. Among about 90,000 clones listed, approximately 90% were seen once. This rearrangement joins TRBV23-1 to TRBJ2-7, with 7 bases fitting TRBD2. TRBV23-1 is an ORF; its function is uncertain. The TCR was taken from an adult with an advanced solid tumor such as melanoma, head and neck, liver or kidney cancer. The sample in question was CD4+ or CD8+ T cells sorted from blood, obtained in a trial of the OX40 agonist ivuxolimab. The CDR3 spells CASSTGGSYEQYF. The CDR3 DNA is TGCGCCAGCAGTACGGGGGGTTCCTACGAGCAGTACTTC.